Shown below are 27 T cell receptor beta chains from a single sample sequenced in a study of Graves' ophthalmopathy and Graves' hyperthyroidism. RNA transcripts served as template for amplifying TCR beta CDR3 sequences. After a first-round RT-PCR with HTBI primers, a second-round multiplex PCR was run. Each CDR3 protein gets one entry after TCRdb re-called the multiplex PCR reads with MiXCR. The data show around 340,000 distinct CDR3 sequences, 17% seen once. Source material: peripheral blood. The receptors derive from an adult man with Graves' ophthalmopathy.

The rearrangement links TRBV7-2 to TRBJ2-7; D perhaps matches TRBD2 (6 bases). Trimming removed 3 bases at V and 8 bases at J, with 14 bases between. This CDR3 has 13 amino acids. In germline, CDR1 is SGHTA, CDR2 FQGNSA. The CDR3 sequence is CASSLTAAGQQYF. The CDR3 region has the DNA TGTGCCAGCAGCTTGACAGCCGCGGGGCAGCAGTACTTC.

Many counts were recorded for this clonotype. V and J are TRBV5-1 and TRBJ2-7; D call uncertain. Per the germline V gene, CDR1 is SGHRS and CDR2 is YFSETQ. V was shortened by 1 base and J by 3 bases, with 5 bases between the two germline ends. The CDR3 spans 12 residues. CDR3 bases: TGCGCCAGCAGCTTGCCGGGCTACGAGCAGTACTTC. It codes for CASSLPGYEQYF.

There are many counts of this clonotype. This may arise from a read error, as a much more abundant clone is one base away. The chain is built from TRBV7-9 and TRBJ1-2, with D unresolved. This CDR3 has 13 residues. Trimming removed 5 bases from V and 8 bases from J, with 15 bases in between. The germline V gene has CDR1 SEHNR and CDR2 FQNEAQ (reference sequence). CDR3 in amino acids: CASSPEQIRGYTF. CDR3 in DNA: TGTGCCAGCAGCCCAGAACAGATCCGGGGCTACACCTTC.

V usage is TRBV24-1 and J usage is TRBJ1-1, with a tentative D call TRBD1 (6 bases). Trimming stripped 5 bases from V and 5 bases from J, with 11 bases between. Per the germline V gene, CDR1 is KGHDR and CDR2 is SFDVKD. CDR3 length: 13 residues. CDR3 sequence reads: CATSAQGGTEAFF. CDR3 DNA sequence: TGTGCCACCAGTGCACAGGGTGGGACTGAAGCTTTCTTT.

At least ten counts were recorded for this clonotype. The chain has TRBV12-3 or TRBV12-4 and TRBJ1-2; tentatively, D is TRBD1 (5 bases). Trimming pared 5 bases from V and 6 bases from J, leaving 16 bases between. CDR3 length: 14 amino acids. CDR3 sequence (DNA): TGTGCCAGCAGTAAACGGCCGAGGGGCGATGGCTACACCTTC. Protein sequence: CASSKRPRGDGYTF.

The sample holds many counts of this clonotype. The DNA for the CDR3 is TGCAGTGCTAGCGGATGGGGACAACAAAACATTCAGTACTTC. Amino acids: CSASGWGQQNIQYF. The V call is TRBV20-1, the J call TRBJ2-4; D might be TRBD1 (6 bases). Germline V CDR1 and CDR2: DFQATT, SNEGSKA (reference sequence). V gave up 3 bases and J gave up 5 bases, with 14 bases separating them. The CDR3 is made up of 14 amino acids.

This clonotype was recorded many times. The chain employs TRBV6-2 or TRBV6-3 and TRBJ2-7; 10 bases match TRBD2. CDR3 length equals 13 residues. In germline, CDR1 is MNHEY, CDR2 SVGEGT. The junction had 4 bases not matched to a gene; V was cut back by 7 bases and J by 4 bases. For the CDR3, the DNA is TGTGCCAGCAAAGGACTAGCGGCGTACGAGCAGTACTTC. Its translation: CASKGLAAYEQYF.

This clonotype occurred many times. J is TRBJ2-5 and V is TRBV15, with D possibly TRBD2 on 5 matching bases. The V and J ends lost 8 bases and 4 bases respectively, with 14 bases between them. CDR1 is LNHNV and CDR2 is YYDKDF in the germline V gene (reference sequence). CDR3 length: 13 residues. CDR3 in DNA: TGTGCCACCGGCGGGCTAGGTAGAGAGACCCAGTACTTC. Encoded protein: CATGGLGRETQYF.

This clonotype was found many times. In DNA form, the CDR3 reads TGTGCCAGCGGGCGGGACCGTGCGAGTTATGGCTACACCTTC. It codes for CASGRDRASYGYTF. The chain couples TRBV6-5 to TRBJ1-2; possibly TRBD1 for D (5 bases). This CDR3 comprises 14 residues. V was pared by 8 bases and J by 5 bases, with 18 bases between. Germline V gene sequence: CDR1 MNHEY, CDR2 SVGAGI.

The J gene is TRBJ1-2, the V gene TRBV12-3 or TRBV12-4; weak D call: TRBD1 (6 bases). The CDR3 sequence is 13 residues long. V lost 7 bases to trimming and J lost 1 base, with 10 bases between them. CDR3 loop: CASKTGGNYGYTF. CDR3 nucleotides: TGTGCCAGCAAGACAGGCGGTAACTATGGCTACACCTTC.

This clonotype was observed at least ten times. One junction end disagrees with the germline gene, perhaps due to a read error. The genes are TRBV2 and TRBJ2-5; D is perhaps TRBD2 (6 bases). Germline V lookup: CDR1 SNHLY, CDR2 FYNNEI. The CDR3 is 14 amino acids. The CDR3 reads CASSEVGPGESANF. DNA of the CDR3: TGTGCCAGCAGTGAAGTAGGTCCGGGGGAATCAGCAAACTTC.

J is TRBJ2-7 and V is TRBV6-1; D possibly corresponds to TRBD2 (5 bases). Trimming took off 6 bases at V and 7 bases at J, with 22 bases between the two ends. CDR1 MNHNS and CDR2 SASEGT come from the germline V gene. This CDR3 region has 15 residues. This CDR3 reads CASSDAEISPGEQYF. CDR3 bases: TGTGCCAGCAGCGATGCAGAAATTTCCCCGGGAGAGCAGTACTTC.

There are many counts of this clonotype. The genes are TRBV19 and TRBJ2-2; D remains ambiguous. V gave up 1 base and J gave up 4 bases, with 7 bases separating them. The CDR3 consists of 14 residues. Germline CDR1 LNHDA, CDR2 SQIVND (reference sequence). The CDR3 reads CASSIVGSTGELFF. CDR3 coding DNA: TGTGCCAGTAGTATAGTGGGCAGCACCGGGGAGCTGTTTTTT.

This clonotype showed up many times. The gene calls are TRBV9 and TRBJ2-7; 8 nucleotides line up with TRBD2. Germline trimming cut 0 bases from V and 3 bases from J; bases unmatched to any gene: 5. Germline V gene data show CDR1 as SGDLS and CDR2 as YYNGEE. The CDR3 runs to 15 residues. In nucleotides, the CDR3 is TGTGCCAGCAGCGTAGGTAGCGGGGACCTCTACGAGCAGTACTTC. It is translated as CASSVGSGDLYEQYF.

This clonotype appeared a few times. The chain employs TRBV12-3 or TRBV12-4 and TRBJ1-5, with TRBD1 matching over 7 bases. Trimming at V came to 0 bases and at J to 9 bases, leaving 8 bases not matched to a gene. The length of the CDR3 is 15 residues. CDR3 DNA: TGTGCCAGCAGTTTAGCCACAGGGGACGTTATGCCCCAGCATTTT. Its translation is CASSLATGDVMPQHF.

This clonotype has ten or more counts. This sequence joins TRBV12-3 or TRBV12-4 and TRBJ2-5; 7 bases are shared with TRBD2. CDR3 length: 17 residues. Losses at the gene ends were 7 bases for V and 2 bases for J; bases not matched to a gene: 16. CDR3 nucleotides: TGTGCCAGCAACGAAGCGGGGACCCGGGGACCTCAAGAGACCCAGTACTTC. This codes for CASNEAGTRGPQETQYF.

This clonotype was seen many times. This CDR3 reads CASSPPWTGGTEAFF. CDR3 nucleotide sequence: TGTGCCAGCTCACCACCTTGGACAGGGGGCACTGAAGCTTTCTTT. This chain connects TRBV18 to TRBJ1-1; 10 bases match TRBD1. The CDR3 consists of 15 residues. Germline CDR1 is KGHSH and CDR2 is LQKENI. J lost 4 bases, V lost 0 bases, and 2 bases had no gene match.

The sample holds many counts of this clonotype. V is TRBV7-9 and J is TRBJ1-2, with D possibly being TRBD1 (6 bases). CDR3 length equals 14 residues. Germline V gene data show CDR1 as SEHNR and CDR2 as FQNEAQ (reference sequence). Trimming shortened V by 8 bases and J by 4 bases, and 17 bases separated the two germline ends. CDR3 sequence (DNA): TGTGCCAGCCCCTCCCCCGGGACAAGCTATGGCTACACCTTC. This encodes CASPSPGTSYGYTF.

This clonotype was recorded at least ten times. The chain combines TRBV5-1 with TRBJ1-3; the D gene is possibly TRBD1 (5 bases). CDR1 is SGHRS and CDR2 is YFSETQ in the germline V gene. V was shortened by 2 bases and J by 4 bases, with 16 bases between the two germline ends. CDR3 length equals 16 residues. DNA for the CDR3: TGCGCCAGCAGCTTAGACAGCCTCTCCTCAGGAAACACCATATATTTT. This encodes CASSLDSLSSGNTIYF.

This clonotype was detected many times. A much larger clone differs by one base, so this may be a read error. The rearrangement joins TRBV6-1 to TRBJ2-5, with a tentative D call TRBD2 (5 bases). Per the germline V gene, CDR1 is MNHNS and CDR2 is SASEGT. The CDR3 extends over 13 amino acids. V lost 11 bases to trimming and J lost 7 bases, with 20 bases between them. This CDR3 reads CASYWTGEGTQYF. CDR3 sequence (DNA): TGTGCCTCCTACTGGACTGGAGAGGGGACCCAGTACTTC.

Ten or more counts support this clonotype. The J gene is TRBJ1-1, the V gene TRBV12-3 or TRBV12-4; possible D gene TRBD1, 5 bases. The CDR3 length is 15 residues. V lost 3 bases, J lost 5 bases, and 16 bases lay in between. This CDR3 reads CASSLVTGGKTEAFF. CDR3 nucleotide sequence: TGTGCCAGCAGTTTGGTAACCGGGGGGAAGACTGAAGCTTTCTTT.

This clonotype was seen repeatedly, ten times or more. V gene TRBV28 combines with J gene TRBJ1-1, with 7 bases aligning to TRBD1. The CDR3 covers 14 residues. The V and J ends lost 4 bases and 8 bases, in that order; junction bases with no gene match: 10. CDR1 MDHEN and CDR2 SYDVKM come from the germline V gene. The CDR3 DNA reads TGTGCCAGCAGTTCTCTGACAGGGACGTTAGAAGCTTTCTTT. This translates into CASSSLTGTLEAFF.

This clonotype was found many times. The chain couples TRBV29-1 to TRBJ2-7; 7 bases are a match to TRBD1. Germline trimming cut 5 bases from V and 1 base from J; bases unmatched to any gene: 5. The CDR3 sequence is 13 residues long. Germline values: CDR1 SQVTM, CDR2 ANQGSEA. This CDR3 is CSVKNRGSYEQYF. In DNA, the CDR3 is TGCAGCGTTAAAAACAGGGGATCCTACGAGCAGTACTTC.

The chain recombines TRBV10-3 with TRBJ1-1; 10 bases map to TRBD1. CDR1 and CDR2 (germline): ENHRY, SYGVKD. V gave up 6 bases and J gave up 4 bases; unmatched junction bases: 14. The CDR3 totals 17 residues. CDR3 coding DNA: TGTGCCATCAGCCACGGACAGGGGGTTGTACGCGTCACTGAAGCTTTCTTT. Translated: CAISHGQGVVRVTEAFF.

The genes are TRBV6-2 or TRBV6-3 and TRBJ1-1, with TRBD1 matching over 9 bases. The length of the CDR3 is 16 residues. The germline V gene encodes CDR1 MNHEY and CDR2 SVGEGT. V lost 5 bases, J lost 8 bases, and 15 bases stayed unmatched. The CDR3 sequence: CASSGTGSNWAREAFF. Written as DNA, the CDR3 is TGTGCCAGCAGTGGGACAGGGAGTAACTGGGCTCGAGAAGCTTTCTTT.

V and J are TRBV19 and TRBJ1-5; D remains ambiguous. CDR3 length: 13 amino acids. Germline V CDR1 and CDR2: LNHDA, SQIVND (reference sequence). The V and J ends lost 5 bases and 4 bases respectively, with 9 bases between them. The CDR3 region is CASSWPGNQPQHF. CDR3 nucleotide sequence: TGTGCCAGTAGTTGGCCCGGGAATCAGCCCCAGCATTTT.

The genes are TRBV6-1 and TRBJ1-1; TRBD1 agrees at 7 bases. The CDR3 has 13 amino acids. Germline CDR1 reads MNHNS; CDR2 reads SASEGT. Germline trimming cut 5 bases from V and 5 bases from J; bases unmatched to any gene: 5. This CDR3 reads CASSLRGLTEAFF. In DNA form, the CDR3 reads TGTGCCAGCAGTCTCAGGGGGTTGACTGAAGCTTTCTTT.